This TCR beta chain was identified in a study of cytomegalovirus exposure and HLA in healthy donors. Study in general: Findings of an earlier analysis included under 140 million unique TCR beta sequences from some 190 million T cells. Study-wide results and limits: In an earlier analysis, productive rearrangement rates for most beta V segments clustered near 87% or 30%. Relative to the roughly 690-donor mean, N-insertions were reportedly fewer in an Asian-associated ancestry cluster in a later analysis. The later analysis indicated that the majority of CMV-associated TCR beta chains appeared HLA-restricted.

There are many counts of this clone. Its matching antigen is unknown. The PCR employed 60 Vbeta primers together with 13 Jbeta primers. The assay was immunoSEQ multiplex PCR, and TCRdb's table has in-frame clones only and misses some. The sample lists under 100,000 clones, roughly a tenth occurring once. The sample was PBMCs. This receptor was obtained from a man aged 55 to 70 in good health and CMV-seropositive.

CDR3 residues: CASGQGIYEQYF. In DNA form, the CDR3 reads TGTGCCAGTGGACAGGGGATCTACGAGCAGTACTTC. The chain is built from TRBV19 and TRBJ2-7; 9 nucleotides match TRBD1. The germline V gene has CDR1 LNHDA and CDR2 SQIVND (reference sequence). V gave up 8 bases and J gave up 3 bases; unmatched junction bases: 2. This CDR3 has 12 amino acids.